What follows are 5 T cell receptor beta chains derived from one specimen sequenced in a study of cytomegalovirus exposure and HLA in healthy donors. Primers for the PCR totalled 60 Vbeta and 13 Jbeta. TCRdb's copy holds only in-frame clones and misses some; the assay was immunoSEQ multiplex PCR. The data show 70,000 to 90,000 clones, about 77% seen once. The sample comprised PBMCs. The receptors were gathered from a man aged 55 to 70 in good health and CMV-seronegative.

This sequence joins TRBV4-2 and TRBJ2-3; the D gene is possibly TRBD1 (5 bases). Between the trimmed V and J ends, which lost 3 bases and 6 bases, there was a span of 13 bases. The germline V gene has CDR1 LGHNA and CDR2 YNFKEQ. The CDR3 has 14 amino acids. The CDR3 DNA is TGTGCCAGCAGCCATCTCGGGTCAGGGGATACGCAGTATTTT. Amino acid sequence: CASSHLGSGDTQYF.

The V and J genes are TRBV7-2 and TRBJ1-5, with D possibly TRBD1 on 5 matching bases. Germline CDR1 is SGHTA and CDR2 is FQGNSA. V was pared by 2 bases and J by 6 bases, with 11 bases between. CDR3 length: 14 amino acids. The CDR3 DNA sequence: TGTGCCAGCAGCTTAATTCCGGGGGGTCAGCCCCAGCATTTT. This translates into CASSLIPGGQPQHF.

The chain links TRBV29-1 to TRBJ1-1; TRBD1 might be the D (6 bases). The germline V gene encodes CDR1 SQVTM and CDR2 ANQGSEA. V dropped 5 bases and J dropped 5 bases, with 24 bases sitting between them. The CDR3 is 16 residues long. CDR3 nucleotide sequence: TGCAGCGTTTCTCTTTCGGGGGGCGTTATGGTTACTGAAGCTTTCTTT. The encoded protein is CSVSLSGGVMVTEAFF.

The chain carries TRBV2 and TRBJ2-1; TRBD2 agrees at 10 bases. This CDR3 spans 15 amino acids. CDR1 is SNHLY and CDR2 is FYNNEI in the germline V gene. Trimming at V came to 5 bases and at J to 4 bases, leaving 5 bases not matched to a gene. The CDR3 sequence: CASSLSGGAYNEQFF. DNA of the CDR3: TGTGCCAGCAGTTTGAGCGGGGGGGCGTACAATGAGCAGTTCTTC.

The chain recombines TRBV27 with TRBJ2-3, with 11 bases aligning to TRBD2. Germline CDR1 and CDR2: MNHEY and SMNVEV (reference sequence). Germline trimming cut 8 bases from V and 1 base from J; bases unmatched to any gene: 8. This CDR3 is 16 amino acids long. The CDR3 coding sequence is TGTGCCAGCCACCGACTAGCGGGGACCCGCACAGATACGCAGTATTTT. It codes for CASHRLAGTRTDTQYF.